This TCR beta chain originates from a study of beta chain features in type 1 diabetes. Sequencing targeted expressed TCRB transcripts, as all isolated RNA had been reverse transcribed. Measured with immunoSEQ multiplex PCR; TCRdb has only the in-frame clones, and not every one. This repertoire shows 70,000 to 95,000 clones, 25% to 35% found once; its top ten account for around 0.5%. CDR3 size: 12 residues. From germline, CDR1 is SGHTA and CDR2 FQGNSA. Trimming removed 2 bases from V and 4 bases from J, with 3 bases in between. Study-level points and caveats: Across all four CD4+ subsets, people with type 1 diabetes showed modestly shorter TCRB CDR3s. Among type 1 diabetes patients, VDJ junctions had fewer insertions and more deletions. Within the patient group, naive, central memory and Treg TCRB repertoires appeared more similar to each other than within healthy donors.

A word on this clone: Its antigen is not known.

The sequence derives from a woman aged 18-30 years in good health. The rearrangement links TRBV7-2 to TRBJ1-5; D is undetermined. The sequenced material came from stem cell memory CD4+ T cells from blood. In DNA, the CDR3 is TGTGCCAGCAGCTTACTTAATCAGCCCCAGCATTTT. Translation: CASSLLNQPQHF. The full variable domain, in which reference TRBV7-2 and TRBJ1-5 provide the parts outside the CDR3, is GAGVSQSPSNKVTEKGKDVELRCDPISGHTALYWYRQSLGQGLEFLIYFQGNSAPDKSGLPSDRFSAERTGGSVSTLTIQRTQQEDSAVYLCASSLLNQPQHFGDGTRLSIL.